The rows below give T cell receptor beta chains drawn from one sample of a study of blood T cells in healthy people across ages. Each CDR3 protein is one row after TCRdb ran MiXCR on the 5' RACE reads. The table shows some 1.8 million distinct CDR3 sequences, with around 42% occurring only once. Sequencing input: blood. All receptors come from a human donor in good health. Each CDR3 is given with its conserved first and last residue. The D gene is left open where the match is weak. The size field is filled for only some rows; it gives once, few, many or a size class.

CDR3nt: TGTGCCAGCAGTCCGGAAGGGGGCAACACCGGGGAGCTGTTTTTT
CDR3aa: CASSPEGGNTGELFF
abundance: -
j_gene: TRBJ2-2
v_gene: TRBV2
d_gene: TRBD1

CDR3nt: TGTGCCATCTTCCCGGGACAGGACACCGGGGAGCTGTTTTTT
CDR3aa: CAIFPGQDTGELFF
abundance: -
j_gene: TRBJ2-2
v_gene: TRBV10-3
d_gene: TRBD1

CDR3nt: TGCAGTGCTACCTTTGTAACGGGGTTATACGAGCAGTACTTC
CDR3aa: CSATFVTGLYEQYF
abundance: few
j_gene: TRBJ2-7
v_gene: TRBV20-1
d_gene: -

CDR3nt: TGTGCCAGCAGTGAGGCCGCAGGGAGAGAGGCAGATACGCAGTATTTT
CDR3aa: CASSEAAGREADTQYF
abundance: -
j_gene: TRBJ2-3
v_gene: TRBV25-1
d_gene: -

CDR3nt: TGCAGTGCTAGGGGCCTGACCGGGACAGCCTATGGCTACACCTTC
CDR3aa: CSARGLTGTAYGYTF
abundance: few
j_gene: TRBJ1-2
v_gene: TRBV20-1
d_gene: TRBD1

CDR3nt: TGTGCCAGCAGTTACTCGATTACTGGGAACACTGAAGCTTTCTTT
CDR3aa: CASSYSITGNTEAFF
abundance: -
j_gene: TRBJ1-1
v_gene: TRBV6-5
d_gene: -

CDR3nt: TGCGCCAGCAGCTCAGGCCCGGACAGGTCAGCCAAAAACATTCAGTACTTC
CDR3aa: CASSSGPDRSAKNIQYF
abundance: few
j_gene: TRBJ2-4
v_gene: TRBV5-1
d_gene: TRBD1

CDR3nt: TGTGCCAGCGGAGGGGTAGGACAGTCCTACGAGCAGTACTTC
CDR3aa: CASGGVGQSYEQYF
abundance: many
j_gene: TRBJ2-7
v_gene: TRBV6-6
d_gene: -

CDR3nt: TGCAGTGCTCACGGGAGCTCTGGGGCCAACGTCCTGACTTTC
CDR3aa: CSAHGSSGANVLTF
abundance: few
j_gene: TRBJ2-6
v_gene: TRBV20-1
d_gene: -

CDR3nt: TGTGCCAGCAGTGACCCGGCGGCGGGGGCCTACAATGAGCAGTTCTTC
CDR3aa: CASSDPAAGAYNEQFF
abundance: -
j_gene: TRBJ2-1
v_gene: TRBV25-1
d_gene: TRBD2

CDR3nt: TGTGCCAGCAGCGACAGCCAGAACACTGAAGCTTTCTTT
CDR3aa: CASSDSQNTEAFF
abundance: -
j_gene: TRBJ1-1
v_gene: TRBV7-9
d_gene: -

CDR3nt: TGTGCCAGCAGGCGTCCCGCCGGGGAGACCCAGTACTTC
CDR3aa: CASRRPAGETQYF
abundance: -
j_gene: TRBJ2-5
v_gene: TRBV9
d_gene: -

CDR3nt: TGCGCCAGCAGCCAAGGAGTCTTCCCGACTGAAGCTTTCTTT
CDR3aa: CASSQGVFPTEAFF
abundance: -
j_gene: TRBJ1-1
v_gene: TRBV4-3
d_gene: -

CDR3nt: TGTGCCAGCAGCTTGGGTTACGGGGCGAATGAGCAGTTCTTC
CDR3aa: CASSLGYGANEQFF
abundance: -
j_gene: TRBJ2-1
v_gene: TRBV7-8
d_gene: -

CDR3nt: TGCGCCAGCAGCCCCCTTTTAGGGAGCTATGGCTACACCTTC
CDR3aa: CASSPLLGSYGYTF
abundance: few
j_gene: TRBJ1-2
v_gene: TRBV4-1
d_gene: -

CDR3nt: TGTGCCAGCAGTTTGGCTTTCGAGCAGTACTTC
CDR3aa: CASSLAFEQYF
abundance: few
j_gene: TRBJ2-7
v_gene: TRBV12-3/TRBV12-4
d_gene: -

CDR3nt: TGTGCCAGCCTGGGACAGGGGCCTAATCAGCCCCAGCATTTT
CDR3aa: CASLGQGPNQPQHF
abundance: -
j_gene: TRBJ1-5
v_gene: TRBV6-1
d_gene: TRBD1

CDR3nt: TGCAGTGCTAGACAGAGCTGGACTAGCGGGAAAGAGACCCAGTACTTC
CDR3aa: CSARQSWTSGKETQYF
abundance: -
j_gene: TRBJ2-5
v_gene: TRBV20-1
d_gene: TRBD2

CDR3nt: TGTGCCAGCAGGGGGGCGCGGATCTATGGCTACACCTTC
CDR3aa: CASRGARIYGYTF
abundance: -
j_gene: TRBJ1-2
v_gene: TRBV28
d_gene: -

CDR3nt: TGCAGTGCTAGAGGTTCTCTAGCGGAACAAGAGACCCAGTACTTC
CDR3aa: CSARGSLAEQETQYF
abundance: few
j_gene: TRBJ2-5
v_gene: TRBV20-1
d_gene: TRBD2

CDR3nt: TGTGCCAGCAGTTATCGGAGCTCCTACAATGAGCAGTTCTTC
CDR3aa: CASSYRSSYNEQFF
abundance: many
j_gene: TRBJ2-1
v_gene: TRBV6-2/TRBV6-3
d_gene: -

CDR3nt: TGTGCCAGCAGTTACTCGATTCCCGGCAGGTCGATATTGGGGCCCCAGCATTTT
CDR3aa: CASSYSIPGRSILGPQHF
abundance: -
j_gene: TRBJ1-5
v_gene: TRBV6-2/TRBV6-3
d_gene: -

CDR3nt: TGTGCCATCATGAAACTGGGCCAGAACACTGAAGCTTTCTTT
CDR3aa: CAIMKLGQNTEAFF
abundance: -
j_gene: TRBJ1-1
v_gene: TRBV10-3
d_gene: -

CDR3nt: TGCGCCAGCAGCCAAGGCGGGACTAGGTCTGGCGAGCAGTACTTC
CDR3aa: CASSQGGTRSGEQYF
abundance: -
j_gene: TRBJ2-7
v_gene: TRBV4-1
d_gene: TRBD2

CDR3nt: TGCAGTGCAAAACTAGCGGGGGGGCTATACGAGCAGTACTTC
CDR3aa: CSAKLAGGLYEQYF
abundance: many
j_gene: TRBJ2-7
v_gene: TRBV20-1
d_gene: TRBD2

CDR3nt: TGCGCCAGCAGCTTGCGGGCGGGGGTTTATGAGCAGTACTTC
CDR3aa: CASSLRAGVYEQYF
abundance: -
j_gene: TRBJ2-7
v_gene: TRBV5-1
d_gene: TRBD2

CDR3nt: TGTGCCAGCAGTAGAAGCCAGGATAGTGAGCAGTTCTTC
CDR3aa: CASSRSQDSEQFF
abundance: -
j_gene: TRBJ2-1
v_gene: TRBV6-1
d_gene: -

CDR3nt: TGTGCCAGCAGCAGGGGGCAGATGGATGGCTACACCTTC
CDR3aa: CASSRGQMDGYTF
abundance: -
j_gene: TRBJ1-2
v_gene: TRBV9
d_gene: TRBD1